This passage covers 11 T cell receptor beta chains from one sample sequenced in a study of identical twins. TCRdb re-analysed the 5' RACE reads in MiXCR, keeping a single row per CDR3 protein. The sample lists about 470,000 distinct CDR3 sequences, 24% occurring once. A further study also used this sample, focusing on T cells expressing NK-cell markers.

Specimen: CD4+ T cells sorted from blood. The receptors were gathered from a woman between 18 and 29 years old in good health.

This clonotype was seen only a few times. The chain links TRBV7-9 to TRBJ1-5; D might be TRBD1 (5 bases). Trimming cost V 5 bases and J 4 bases, with 15 bases left between them. The V gene's germline CDR1 is SEHNR and CDR2 FQNEAQ (reference sequence). CDR3 length equals 15 residues. CDR3 nucleotides: TGTGCCAGCAGCCTCACCGGGACCTTTAATCAGCCCCAGCATTTT. Translated: CASSLTGTFNQPQHF.

This clonotype turned up a few times. The chain links TRBV29-1 to TRBJ2-5; possibly TRBD1 or TRBD2 for D (6 bases each). In germline, CDR1 is SQVTM, CDR2 ANQGSEA. V was shortened by 5 bases and J by 2 bases, with 9 bases between the two germline ends. The CDR3 runs 12 residues. CDR3 DNA: TGCAGCGTTAAAGGGGGGCAAGAGACCCAGTACTTC. As protein: CSVKGGQETQYF.

This clonotype was recorded once. The DNA of the CDR3 is TGCAGTGCTACGCGGACCATGCGGCAATTTGATGATACGCAGTATTTT. Amino acids: CSATRTMRQFDDTQYF. V gene TRBV20-1 combines with J gene TRBJ2-3, with D hard to call. Germline values: CDR1 DFQATT, CDR2 SNEGSKA (reference sequence). The CDR3 contains 16 residues. Trimming cost V 4 bases and J 6 bases, with 23 bases left between them.

The rearrangement joins TRBV6-2 or TRBV6-3 to TRBJ2-1; 8 bases are a match to TRBD2. V lost 6 bases to trimming and J lost 0 bases; unmatched junction nucleotides: 10. The germline CDR1 and CDR2 sequences are MNHEY and SVGEGT. The CDR3 has 17 amino acids. CDR3: CASRRQLAGISYNEQFF. Written as DNA, the CDR3 is TGTGCCAGCAGACGTCAGTTAGCGGGGATCTCCTACAATGAGCAGTTCTTC.

The rearrangement links TRBV12-3 or TRBV12-4 to TRBJ2-2; no firm D call. This CDR3 contains 11 residues. V lost 6 bases to trimming and J lost 9 bases, with 8 bases between them. The CDR3 region is CASRIDRELFF. CDR3 nucleotides: TGTGCCAGCAGAATTGACCGGGAGCTGTTTTTT.

The rearrangement uses TRBV7-8 and TRBJ2-3; D may be TRBD2 (5 bases). Trimming shortened V by 2 bases and J by 7 bases, and 16 bases separated the two germline ends. Per germline, CDR1 SGHVS and CDR2 FQNEAQ. CDR3 length: 15 amino acids. Written as DNA, the CDR3 is TGTGCCAGCAGCTTACTCAATGAGCTAGCCCATACGCAGTATTTT. Its protein product is CASSLLNELAHTQYF.

The chain links TRBV15 to TRBJ2-3; 8 bases fit TRBD2. Unmatched junction bases numbered 8, after V lost 5 bases and J lost 10 bases. The V gene's germline CDR1 is LNHNV and CDR2 YYDKDF (reference sequence). There are 13 residues in the CDR3. CDR3 amino acids: CATSVGGGRAQYF. The DNA for the CDR3 is TGTGCCACCAGCGTCGGGGGGGGTAGGGCGCAGTATTTT.

J is TRBJ2-1 and V is TRBV10-3, with TRBD2 matching 9 bases. J was trimmed by 3 bases and V by 9 bases; bases with no gene match: 9. CDR1 and CDR2 (germline): ENHRY, SYGVKD. There are 15 residues in the CDR3. Here the CDR3 DNA reads TGTGCCATAGCCAATAGCGGGAGTATCTACAATGAGCAGTTCTTC. As protein: CAIANSGSIYNEQFF.

The chain employs TRBV29-1 and TRBJ1-5, with D uncertain. Deletions cut 5 bases from V and 4 bases from J, with 12 bases between. This CDR3 has 13 residues. Germline loops: CDR1 SQVTM, CDR2 ANQGSEA. The CDR3: CSVRTGPNQPQHF. The DNA of the CDR3 is TGCAGCGTTCGCACCGGGCCTAATCAGCCCCAGCATTTT.

The chain is built from TRBV6-6 and TRBJ2-3; 7 nucleotides agree with TRBD1. Germline CDR1 MNHNY, CDR2 SVGAGI (reference sequence). This CDR3 has 12 residues. The junction had 3 bases not matched to a gene; V was cut back by 6 bases and J by 6 bases. CDR3 sequence (DNA): TGTGCCAGCAGATTACAGGGGGATACGCAGTATTTT. It codes for CASRLQGDTQYF.

This clonotype showed up just a few times. The chain couples TRBV25-1 to TRBJ1-1; tentatively, D is TRBD1 (5 bases). Germline lookup yields CDR1 MGHDK and CDR2 SYGVNS. The CDR3 extends over 13 amino acids. Trimming took 2 bases from V and 3 from J, leaving 7 bases between them. In DNA, the CDR3 is TGTGCCAGCAGTGAACAAGGGGACACTGAAGCTTTCTTT. Protein: CASSEQGDTEAFF.